A single T cell receptor beta chain is shown here with its context. The method was immunoSEQ multiplex PCR; TCRdb's version includes in-frame clones alone and lacks a portion of them. The sample holds approximately 21,000 clones, roughly nine tenths seen once. V lost 8 bases and J lost 6, with 20 bases in between. Germline CDR1 is MDHEN and CDR2 is SYDVKM. The CDR3 sequence is 15 residues long. The sample originates from a study of untreated major depressive disorder. Each depressed patient was pairwise matched to a non-depressed control for sex, age, current smoking status and body mass index. Controls scored 5 or less on a depressive symptom inventory and never had mood disorders. Each donor gave around 30 ml of EDTA blood. Enrichment usually gave 85% to 95% pure CD4+ T cells.

This receptor was obtained from a middle-aged woman in good health. The chain employs TRBV28 and TRBJ1-5; TRBD1 is a possible D gene (5 bases). The sample consisted of CD4+ T cells from PBMCs. The CDR3 region is CASDGLNERGQPQHF. The CDR3 nucleotides read TGTGCCAGCGACGGACTAAACGAAAGGGGTCAGCCCCAGCATTTT.